One and the same sample provided the 9 T cell receptor beta chains below, sequenced in a study of beta chain features in type 1 diabetes. The isolated RNA, all of it, was reverse transcribed, so expressed TCRB transcripts were what got sequenced. Using immunoSEQ multiplex PCR, the repertoire was profiled, and TCRdb retains in-frame clones only, with some absent. The sample has approximately 330,000 clones, approximately 10% seen once; the top ten hold 0.015% to 0.02%. Sequencing was done on a sample of naive CD4+ T cells from blood. Source of these receptors: a woman in her thirties in good health.

This clone was picked up a small number of times. The V call is TRBV9, the J call TRBJ2-7, with 7 bases lining up with TRBD2. J gave up 3 bases and V 2 bases, and 2 bases lay outside the gene matches. The CDR3 has 13 amino acids. Germline V lookup: CDR1 SGDLS, CDR2 YYNGEE. CDR3 sequence reads: CASSVRGNYEQYF. The CDR3 DNA reads TGTGCCAGCAGCGTGCGGGGGAACTACGAGCAGTACTTC.

This clone turned up a few times. This sequence joins TRBV30 and TRBJ1-5, with 8 bases matching TRBD1. The CDR3 runs to 13 residues. Germline V gives CDR1 GTSNPN, CDR2 SVGIG (reference sequence). V gave up 2 bases and J gave up 5 bases; unmatched junction bases: 2. In nucleotides, the CDR3 is TGTGCCTGGAGTTTACAGGGGGATCAGCCCCAGCATTTT. It is translated as CAWSLQGDQPQHF.

This clone was detected a few times. V usage is TRBV7-3 and J usage is TRBJ2-7; 9 positions agree with TRBD2. The length of the CDR3 is 15 residues. The germline V gene encodes CDR1 SGHTA and CDR2 FQGTGA. The J segment lost 4 bases and the V segment lost 5 bases, leaving 9 bases of the junction unmatched. The CDR3: CASSPGIAGVYEQYF. As DNA, the CDR3 is TGTGCCAGCAGCCCCGGGATAGCGGGAGTTTACGAGCAGTACTTC.

This clone has only a few counts. V is TRBV19 and J is TRBJ1-1, with D perhaps matching TRBD1 (6 bases). Germline-derived CDR1 and CDR2 are LNHDA and SQIVND (reference sequence). The V and J ends lost 3 bases and 5 bases respectively, with 13 bases between them. The CDR3 consists of 14 residues. The CDR3 DNA reads TGTGCCAGTAGTATGTTGTACAGGGAGACTGAAGCTTTCTTT. Residues: CASSMLYRETEAFF. Full variable domain (rest looked up from reference TRBV19 and TRBJ1-1): DGGITQSPKYLFRKEGQNVTLSCEQNLNHDAMYWYRQDPGQGLRLIYYSQIVNDFQKGDIAEGYSVSREKKESFPLTVTSAQKNPTAFYLCASSMLYRETEAFFGQGTRLTVV.

This clone has more than one count but fewer than ten. The rearrangement joins TRBV6-6 to TRBJ2-3, with 7 positions matching TRBD1. Per the germline V gene, CDR1 is MNHNY and CDR2 is SVGAGI (reference sequence). The ends lost 8 bases at V and 2 bases at J; junction bases unmatched: 4. This CDR3 comprises 13 residues. For the CDR3, the DNA is TGTGCCAGCGGGGACAGATCCACAGATACGCAGTATTTT. As protein: CASGDRSTDTQYF.

The rearrangement uses TRBV28 and TRBJ2-7, with D hard to call. The CDR3 contains 14 residues. Trimming left V 6 bases short and J 3 bases short, with 15 bases between. Per the germline V gene, CDR1 is MDHEN and CDR2 is SYDVKM. CDR3 in DNA: TGTGCCAGCAGCCATGAACCCACCGGCTACGAGCAGTACTTC. Its translation is CASSHEPTGYEQYF.

The chain employs TRBV29-1 and TRBJ1-2; 9 nucleotides match TRBD1. The CDR3 is made up of 14 amino acids. J was trimmed by 2 bases and V by 7 bases; bases with no gene match: 8. The V gene's germline CDR1 is SQVTM and CDR2 ANQGSEA. The CDR3 DNA reads as TGCAGCGCCATAAGTGACAGGGGGAACTATGGCTACACCTTC. It is translated as CSAISDRGNYGYTF. Complete variable domain (other parts from reference TRBV29-1 and TRBJ1-2): SAVISQKPSRDICQRGTSLTIQCQVDSQVTMMFWYRQQPGQSLTLIATANQGSEATYESGFVIDKFPISRPNLTFSTLTVSNMSPEDSSIYLCSAISDRGNYGYTFGSGTRLTVV.

J is TRBJ2-7 and V is TRBV7-2; D not resolved. CDR1 is SGHTA and CDR2 is FQGNSA in the germline V gene. CDR3 length: 12 amino acids. V lost 5 bases and J 5 bases, leaving 10 bases between the germline ends. This chain's CDR3 is CASSPLLHEQYF. The CDR3 DNA is TGTGCCAGCAGCCCACTCTTACACGAGCAGTACTTC.

This chain joins TRBV18 and TRBJ2-3; 13 bases match TRBD2. The trim removed 4 bases at V and 4 bases at J, leaving 2 bases unmatched. Germline V gene data show CDR1 as KGHSH and CDR2 as LQKENI. This CDR3 has 15 amino acids. CDR3 nucleotides: TGTGCCAGCTCACTCGGACTAGCGGGAGCAGATACGCAGTATTTT. It specifies CASSLGLAGADTQYF.